This T cell receptor (beta chain) was found in a study of cytomegalovirus exposure and HLA in healthy donors. Study context: Prior work identified around 100 million unique TCR beta sequences in approximately 200 million T cells. Whole-study results and caveats: Later analysis associated a missense DCLRE1C variant with TCR beta V- and J-gene trimming. Some V segments (TRBV6-2 and TRBV6-3 among them) were excluded as indistinguishable.

This clone was detected only a few times. Its target is unknown. PCR involved 60 Vbeta and 13 Jbeta primers. Method: immunoSEQ multiplex PCR; TCRdb's copy keeps in-frame clones and lacks some. The repertoire includes some 100,000 clones, about three quarters of them detected once, and 13% to 15% sits in the top ten. With 8 bases removed from V and 0 bases from J, the gap between germline ends came to 23 bases. The CDR3 length is 17 residues. The receptor's source is a male donor in good health and CMV-seropositive. Material: PBMCs. V is TRBV23-1 and J is TRBJ2-7; the D is unclear. TRBV23-1 is designated an ORF whose function remains uncertain. CDR3 loop: CASPDAKRPGYSYEQYF. The DNA of the CDR3 is TGCGCCAGCCCTGACGCTAAAAGGCCAGGCTACTCCTACGAGCAGTACTTC.